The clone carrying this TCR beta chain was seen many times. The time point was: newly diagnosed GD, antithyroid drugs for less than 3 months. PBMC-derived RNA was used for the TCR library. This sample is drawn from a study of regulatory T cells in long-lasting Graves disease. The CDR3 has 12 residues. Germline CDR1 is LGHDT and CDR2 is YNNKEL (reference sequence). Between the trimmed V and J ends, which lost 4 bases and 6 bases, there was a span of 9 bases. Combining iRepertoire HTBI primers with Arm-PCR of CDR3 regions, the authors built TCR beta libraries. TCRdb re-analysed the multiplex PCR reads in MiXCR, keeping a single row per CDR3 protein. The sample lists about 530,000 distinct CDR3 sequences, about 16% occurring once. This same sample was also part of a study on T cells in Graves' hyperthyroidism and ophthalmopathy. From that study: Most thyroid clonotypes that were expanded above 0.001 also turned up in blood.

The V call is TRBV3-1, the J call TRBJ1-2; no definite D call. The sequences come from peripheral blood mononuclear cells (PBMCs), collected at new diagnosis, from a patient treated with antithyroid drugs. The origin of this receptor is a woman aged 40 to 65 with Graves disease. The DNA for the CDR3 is TGTGCCAGCAGCCCGATGGGTGATGGCTACACCTTC. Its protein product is CASSPMGDGYTF.